This entry lists 8 T cell receptor beta chains sequenced from one sample in a study of shared clonotypes between healthy human individuals. Libraries were prepared by immunoSEQ multiplex PCR; TCRdb keeps only in-frame clonotypes and omits some of them. The sample shows 640,000 or so clones, less than 80% of them seen only once. The sequencing sample was made of memory CD4+ T cells sorted from blood. Stated subset: CD45RA-negative fraction. The receptors here all came from a woman aged 25 to 39 in good health.

CDR3 residues: CASSYMDIQYF. DNA of the CDR3: TGTGCCAGCAGCTATATGGACATTCAGTACTTC. The rearrangement joins TRBV11-1 to TRBJ2-4; D gene uncertain. The CDR3 is 11 residues long. Looked up from germline, CDR1 is SGHAT and CDR2 is FQDESV (reference sequence). Trimming took off 4 bases at V and 8 bases at J, with 6 bases between the two ends.

V gene TRBV29-1 combines with J gene TRBJ2-3; 7 bases line up with TRBD2. Germline values: CDR1 SQVTM, CDR2 ANQGSEA. V shed 7 bases, J shed 2 bases, and the junction held 3 bases outside the gene matches. The CDR3 consists of 12 residues. CDR3 residues: CSGERDTDTQYF. CDR3 nucleotides: TGCAGCGGTGAGCGGGACACAGATACGCAGTATTTT.

Only a few counts were recorded for this clone. A read error is possible here, since a much larger clone lies one base away. At the DNA level, this CDR3 is encoded by other sequences in the same sample as well. J is TRBJ1-5 and V is TRBV7-2; TRBD1 agrees at 8 bases. From germline, CDR1 is SGHTA and CDR2 FQGNSA. The trim removed 2 bases at V and 4 bases at J, leaving 1 base unmatched. CDR3 length: 14 residues. CDR3: CASSLTGGNQPQHF. For the CDR3, the DNA is TGTGCCAGCAGCTTAACAGGGGGGAATCAGCCCCAGCATTTT. The whole variable domain, filled in from reference TRBV7-2 and TRBJ1-5, reads GAGVSQSPSNKVTEKGKDVELRCDPISGHTALYWYRQSLGQGLEFLIYFQGNSAPDKSGLPSDRFSAERTGGSVSTLTIQRTQQEDSAVYLCASSLTGGNQPQHFGDGTRLSIL.

The chain joins TRBV30 to TRBJ1-4; 8 bases match TRBD1. Trimming cost V 3 bases and J 8 bases; bases outside gene matches: 11. Germline lookup yields CDR1 GTSNPN and CDR2 SVGIG (reference sequence). The CDR3 contains 15 residues. The CDR3 spells CAWRQDQGAREKLFF. The DNA for the CDR3 is TGTGCCTGGAGGCAGGATCAGGGGGCGCGGGAAAAACTGTTTTTT.

The chain couples TRBV7-2 to TRBJ1-5, with D possibly being TRBD1 (6 bases). V was pared by 4 bases and J by 6 bases, with 10 bases between. The CDR3 sequence is 13 residues long. The germline gives CDR1 SGHTA, CDR2 FQGNSA. The CDR3: CASSSDRVQPQHF. For the CDR3, the DNA is TGTGCCAGCAGCTCGGACAGAGTTCAGCCCCAGCATTTT. The complete variable domain, with remaining parts taken from reference TRBV7-2 and TRBJ1-5, reads GAGVSQSPSNKVTEKGKDVELRCDPISGHTALYWYRQSLGQGLEFLIYFQGNSAPDKSGLPSDRFSAERTGGSVSTLTIQRTQQEDSAVYLCASSSDRVQPQHFGDGTRLSIL.

This chain connects TRBV28 to TRBJ1-3; TRBD1 aligns across 10 bases. Germline V gives CDR1 MDHEN, CDR2 SYDVKM. The CDR3 is 14 residues long. The V gene end was trimmed by 6 bases and the J gene end by 8 bases; junction bases not matched to a gene: 7. The CDR3, as DNA: TGTGCCAGCAGGGATGGGGGGACAGGGGACACCATATATTTT. Its translation is CASRDGGTGDTIYF.

The chain carries TRBV10-2 and TRBJ2-7; 10 nucleotides match TRBD1. Germline assignment: CDR1 WSHSY and CDR2 SAAADI. The V segment lost 4 bases and the J segment 2 bases; nucleotides outside the gene matches: 5. This CDR3 is 15 amino acids long. The CDR3, as DNA: TGCGCCAGCAGTGCCGATGGGACAGGGGCCTACGAGCAGTACTTC. It yields the protein CASSADGTGAYEQYF.

V usage is TRBV28 and J usage is TRBJ1-2, with a weak D call TRBD1 (5 bases). CDR3 length: 13 amino acids. Trimming stripped 3 bases from V and 4 bases from J, with 9 bases between. The germline V gene has CDR1 MDHEN and CDR2 SYDVKM. The CDR3 sequence: CASSLGQVYGYTF. CDR3 coding DNA: TGTGCCAGCAGTTTGGGGCAAGTCTATGGCTACACCTTC.